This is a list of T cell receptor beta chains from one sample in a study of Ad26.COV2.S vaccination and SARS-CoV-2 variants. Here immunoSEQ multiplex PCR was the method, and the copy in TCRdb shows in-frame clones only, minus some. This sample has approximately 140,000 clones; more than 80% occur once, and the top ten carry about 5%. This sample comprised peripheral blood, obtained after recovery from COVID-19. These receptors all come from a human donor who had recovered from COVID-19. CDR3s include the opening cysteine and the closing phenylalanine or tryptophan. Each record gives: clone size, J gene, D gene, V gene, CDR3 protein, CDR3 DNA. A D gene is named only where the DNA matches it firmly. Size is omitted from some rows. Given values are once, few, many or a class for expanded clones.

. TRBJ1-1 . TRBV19 CASRRRNTEAFF TGTGCCAGTAGACGTCGAAACACTGAAGCTTTCTTT
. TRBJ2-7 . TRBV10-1 CASSPDSTYEQYF TGCGCCAGCAGTCCTGACTCAACCTACGAGCAGTACTTC
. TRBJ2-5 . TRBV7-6 CASSQGTVRSGGETQYF TGTGCCAGCAGCCAAGGGACAGTCCGGAGTGGAGGGGAGACCCAGTACTTC
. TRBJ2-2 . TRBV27 CASSTGTSNTGELFF TGTGCCAGCAGTACCGGGACTTCTAACACCGGGGAGCTGTTTTTT
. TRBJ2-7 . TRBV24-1 CATSDSGGPQENEQYF TGTGCCACCAGTGACTCTGGGGGACCACAGGAGAACGAGCAGTACTTC
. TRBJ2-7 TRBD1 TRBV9 CASSSQPGQGPYEQYF TGTGCCAGCAGCTCTCAACCGGGACAGGGTCCCTACGAGCAGTACTTC
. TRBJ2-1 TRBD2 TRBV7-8 CASSLVPAGEEQFF TGTGCCAGCAGCTTAGTCCCAGCGGGGGAGGAGCAGTTCTTC
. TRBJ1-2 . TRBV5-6 CASRLLPVGVGYTF TGTGCCAGCAGGCTTCTGCCGGTCGGGGTGGGCTACACCTTC
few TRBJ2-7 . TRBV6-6 CASSFGGDLREQYF TGTGCCAGCAGTTTTGGAGGGGATCTGAGGGAGCAGTACTTC
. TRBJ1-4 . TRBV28 CASSSGTKEKLFF TGTGCCAGCAGCTCCGGGACAAAAGAAAAACTGTTTTTT
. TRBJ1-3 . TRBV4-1 CASSPGPRSGNTIYF TGCGCCAGCAGCCCGGGACCGAGGTCTGGAAACACCATATATTTT
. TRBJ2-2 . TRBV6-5 CASSYSSTGELFF TGTGCCAGCAGTTACTCTAGCACCGGGGAGCTGTTTTTT
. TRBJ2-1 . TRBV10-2 CASSTGTSYNEQFF TGCGCCAGCAGCACCGGGACAAGCTACAATGAGCAGTTCTTC
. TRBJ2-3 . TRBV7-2 CASSPGNPTDTQYF TGTGCCAGCAGCCCAGGGAATCCAACAGATACGCAGTATTTT
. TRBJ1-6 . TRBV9 CASSVPTEKGSSYNSPLHF TGTGCCAGCAGCGTACCCACGGAAAAGGGTAGCTCCTATAATTCACCCCTCCACTTT
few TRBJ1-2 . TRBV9 CASSAPRGIYGYTF TGTGCCAGCAGCGCCCCCCGGGGGATCTATGGCTACACCTTC
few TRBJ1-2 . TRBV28 CASSSGTKANYGYTF TGTGCCAGCAGCTCTGGGACAAAAGCTAACTATGGCTACACCTTC
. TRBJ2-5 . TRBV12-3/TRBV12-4 CASSFVGGETQYF TGTGCCAGCAGTTTTGTTGGAGGAGAGACCCAGTACTTC
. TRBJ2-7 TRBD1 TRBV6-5 CASSRTGVSVYEQYF TGTGCCAGCAGTCGGACAGGGGTGAGCGTATACGAGCAGTACTTC
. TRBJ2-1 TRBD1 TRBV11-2 CASSLVQGAFPTNEQFF TGTGCCAGCAGCTTAGTGCAGGGGGCATTCCCTACGAATGAGCAGTTCTTC
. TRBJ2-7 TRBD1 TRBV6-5 CASSRGQGAYEQYF TGTGCCAGCAGCCGGGGACAGGGAGCCTACGAGCAGTACTTC
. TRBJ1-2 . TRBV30 CAWRRGANYGYTF TGTGCCTGGAGGAGGGGGGCTAACTATGGCTACACCTTC
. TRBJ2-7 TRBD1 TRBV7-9 CASSLVGTGGSEQYF TGTGCCAGCAGCTTAGTAGGGACAGGGGGTTCCGAGCAGTACTTC
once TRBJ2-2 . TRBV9 CASSVVGVSEAGELFF TGTGCCAGCAGCGTAGTTGGTGTTTCTGAGGCCGGGGAGCTGTTTTTT
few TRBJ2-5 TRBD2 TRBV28 CASRTTSGKETQYF TGTGCCAGCAGAACGACTAGCGGTAAAGAGACCCAGTACTTC
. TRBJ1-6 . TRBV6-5 CASSYSESLYNSPLHF TGTGCCAGCAGTTACTCCGAATCTCTTTATAATTCACCCCTCCACTTT
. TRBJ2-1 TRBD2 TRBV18 CASSPTSGGYYEQFF TGTGCCAGCTCACCTACTAGCGGGGGCTATTATGAGCAGTTCTTC
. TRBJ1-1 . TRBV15 CATSRGGAMNTEAFF TGTGCCACCAGCAGAGGGGGGGCTATGAACACTGAAGCTTTCTTT
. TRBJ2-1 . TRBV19 CASSVRDNEQFF TGTGCCAGTAGTGTCCGGGACAATGAGCAGTTCTTC
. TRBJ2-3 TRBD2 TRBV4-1 CASSQVTSGGDTDTQYF TGCGCCAGCAGCCAAGTGACTAGCGGGGGGGACACAGATACGCAGTATTTT
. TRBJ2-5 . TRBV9 CASIWEGQALGYQETQYF TGTGCCAGCATCTGGGAGGGACAGGCCTTAGGGTACCAAGAGACCCAGTACTTC
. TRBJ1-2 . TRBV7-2 CASSPADLLGGYTF TGTGCCAGCAGCCCGGCGGACCTTCTGGGTGGCTACACCTTC
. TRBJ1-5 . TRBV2 CASTRRIGGNQPQHF TGTGCCAGCACTAGACGGATAGGGGGCAATCAGCCCCAGCATTTT
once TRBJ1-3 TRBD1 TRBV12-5 CASGSDRGLAFSGNTIYF TGTGCTAGTGGCTCGGACAGGGGGCTAGCATTCTCTGGAAACACCATATATTTT
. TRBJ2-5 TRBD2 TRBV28 CASSSSGGGLETQYF TGTGCCAGCAGTTCTAGCGGGGGGGGTTTGGAGACCCAGTACTTC
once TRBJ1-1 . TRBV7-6 CASSFGRDTEAFF TGTGCCAGCAGCTTTGGCCGGGACACTGAAGCTTTCTTT
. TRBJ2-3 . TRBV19 CASDVGYTQYF TGTGCCAGTGACGTGGGTTATACGCAGTATTTT
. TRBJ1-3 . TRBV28 CASSIGGGPGNTIYF TGTGCCAGCAGTATTGGCGGGGGACCTGGAAACACCATATATTTT
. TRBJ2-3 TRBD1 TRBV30 CAWSRGTLTDTQYF TGTGCCTGGAGCAGGGGGACACTCACAGATACGCAGTATTTT
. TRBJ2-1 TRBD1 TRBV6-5 CASSTQGAIYNEQFF TGTGCCAGCAGCACCCAGGGGGCCATTTACAATGAGCAGTTCTTC
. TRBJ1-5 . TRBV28 CASLQKDSQPQHF TGTGCCAGCCTCCAAAAGGATAGCCAGCCCCAGCATTTT
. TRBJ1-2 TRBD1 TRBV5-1 CASSPGQGSIWTF TGCGCCAGCAGCCCGGGACAGGGAAGTATCTGGACCTTC
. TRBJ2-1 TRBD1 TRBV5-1 CASSEGQGERGEQFF TGCGCCAGCAGCGAGGGACAGGGGGAGCGGGGTGAGCAGTTCTTC
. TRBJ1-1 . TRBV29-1 CSVEATADTEAFF TGCAGCGTTGAGGCTACGGCGGACACTGAAGCTTTCTTT
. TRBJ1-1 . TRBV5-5 CASSLVAGANTEAFF TGTGCCAGCAGCTTGGTGGCAGGGGCGAACACTGAAGCTTTCTTT
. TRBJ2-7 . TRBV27 CASSIQLSYEQYF TGTGCCAGCAGCATCCAACTATCCTACGAGCAGTACTTC
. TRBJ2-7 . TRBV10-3 CAISSPEAHEQYF TGTGCCATCAGCTCCCCAGAGGCGCACGAGCAGTACTTC
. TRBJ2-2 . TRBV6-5 CASSPMSATGELFF TGTGCCAGCAGTCCAATGAGCGCGACCGGGGAGCTGTTTTTT
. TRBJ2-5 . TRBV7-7 CASSFTRGGYETQYF TGTGCTAGCAGCTTTACAAGGGGGGGGTATGAGACCCAGTACTTC
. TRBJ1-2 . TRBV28 CASMGRFLNNYGYTF TGTGCCAGCATGGGCCGATTTCTTAATAACTATGGCTACACCTTC
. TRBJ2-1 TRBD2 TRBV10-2 CASRDSSGGANEQFF TGCGCCAGCAGGGATTCTAGCGGGGGGGCCAATGAGCAGTTCTTC
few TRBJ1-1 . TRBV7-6 CASSLAGVRGTEAFF TGTGCCAGCAGCTTGGCAGGCGTCCGAGGAACTGAAGCTTTCTTT
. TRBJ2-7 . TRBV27 CATRPTGAYEQYF TGTGCCACCCGCCCGACGGGTGCCTACGAGCAGTACTTC
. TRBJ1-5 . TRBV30 CAWGLGGNQPQHF TGTGCCTGGGGACTAGGGGGGAATCAGCCCCAGCATTTT
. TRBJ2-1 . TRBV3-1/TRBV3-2 CASAGAGLYNEQFF TGTGCCAGCGCCGGGGCAGGGCTCTACAATGAGCAGTTCTTC
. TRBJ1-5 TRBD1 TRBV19 CASADRGGNQPQHF TGTGCCAGTGCCGACAGGGGGGGCAATCAGCCCCAGCATTTT
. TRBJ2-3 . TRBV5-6 CATKMGGTSTDTQYF TGTGCCACCAAAATGGGGGGCACAAGCACAGATACGCAGTATTTT
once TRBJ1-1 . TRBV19 CASSNTGIGNTEAFF TGTGCCAGTAGTAATACAGGGATAGGGAACACTGAAGCTTTCTTT
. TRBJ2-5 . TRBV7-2 CASSSRQPQETQYF TGTGCCAGCAGCTCCAGACAGCCACAAGAGACCCAGTACTTC
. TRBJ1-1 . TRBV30 CAWSVPNTEAFF TGTGCCTGGAGTGTACCGAACACTGAAGCTTTCTTT